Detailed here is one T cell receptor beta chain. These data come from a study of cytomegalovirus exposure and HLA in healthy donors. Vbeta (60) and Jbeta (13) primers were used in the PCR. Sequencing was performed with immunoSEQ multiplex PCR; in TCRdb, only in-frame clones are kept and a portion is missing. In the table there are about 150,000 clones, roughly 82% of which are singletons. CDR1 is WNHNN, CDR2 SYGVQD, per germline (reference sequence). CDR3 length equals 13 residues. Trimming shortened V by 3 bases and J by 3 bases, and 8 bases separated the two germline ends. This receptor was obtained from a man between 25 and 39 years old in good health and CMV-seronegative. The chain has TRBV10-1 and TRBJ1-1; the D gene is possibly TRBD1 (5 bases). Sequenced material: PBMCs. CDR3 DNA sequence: TGCGCCAGCAGTGAAGACAGTTACACTGAAGCTTTCTTT. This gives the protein CASSEDSYTEAFF.